Sequencing of this T cell receptor (beta chain) was carried out in a study of OX40 agonist ivuxolimab in advanced cancers. Concerning the study at large: Ivuxolimab, which targeted the costimulatory receptor OX40 (CD134), was an agonistic, fully human IgG2 monoclonal antibody. The paper covers the monotherapy dose-escalation part of the phase I ivuxolimab trial, which included N = 52 patients. Partial responses occurred in three dose-escalation patients, of whom one had hepatocellular carcinoma and two had cutaneous melanoma. Intravenous ivuxolimab was administered to patients every 2 weeks at six dose levels: 0.01, 0.1, 0.3, 1.5, 3 and 10 mg/kg. Prior anti-PD-1, anti-PD-L1 or anti-CTLA-4 therapy was permitted, and approximately 40% of dose-escalation patients had received checkpoint inhibitors. In the dose-escalation cohort, roughly 80% of patients were male, and the mean age was around 60 years, with a range of 23 to 79. The point of sequencing TCRbeta in the periphery was to test whether ivuxolimab changed TCR sequence diversity and drove clonal T-cell expansion. Of the roughly 51 patients in dose escalation, about 20 had hepatocellular carcinoma, about 15 had melanoma, 9 had renal cell carcinoma and 9 had head and neck cancer.

As concerns this clone: Its antigen specificity is not known. Qualities for individual bases were not recorded, and no much larger clone is one base off.

Genomic DNA was extracted from sorted cells for sequencing of the TCRbeta CDR3 region. The immunoSEQ Assay was used to sequence the TCRbeta CDR3 regions. TCRdb took over this immuneACCESS table, retaining in-frame rearrangements with V and J assigned. Such tables are incomplete; in checked studies, under half of the missing clones stem from an unresolved V gene, and the remainder is unexplained. Across this sample there are 80,000 to 100,000 clones, with roughly 89% seen only once. Clones ranked in the top ten supply roughly 0.52% of the sample. What the work shows at the level of the full study, not this receptor alone: The antigen specificity of the peripheral T cells that underwent clonal expansion was not determined. At doses from 0.1 to 3.0 mg/kg, clonal expansion was seen in both CD4+ and CD8+ blood T cells between baseline and week 6. In the 0.1-3.0 mg/kg groups, partial responders had among the lowest normalized peripheral clonal expansion, particularly in CD8+ T cells. After ivuxolimab, CD8+ T cells had more expanded clones than CD4+ T cells on average. Low levels of normalized T-cell clonal expansion were also seen in some patients who did not respond.

V is cut back by 7 bases and J by 1 base, with 3 bases in the junction unmatched. Measured from the cysteine to the phenylalanine, the CDR3 is 14 residues long. Of the read, only the CDR3 DNA is kept; its 42 bases are in frame from base 1. According to the germline V gene, CDR1 reads SGHVS and CDR2 reads FQNEAQ. Patients with autoimmune disease history or receiving systemic immunosuppression were excluded from the trial. Peripheral blood for TCR sequencing was collected from all dose cohorts at baseline, on cycle 4 day 1, and on cycle 7 day 1. The samples were taken from a phase I, first-in-human, multicenter, open-label dose-escalation trial of ivuxolimab. Adults with locally advanced or metastatic melanoma, renal cell, hepatocellular, or head and neck squamous cell carcinoma were enrolled in the trial. Before TCR sequencing, CD4+ and CD8+ T cells were separately sorted from peripheral blood.

The chain couples TRBV7-8 to TRBJ2-3; 9 central bases correspond to TRBD1. The origin of this receptor is an adult with an advanced solid tumor such as melanoma, head and neck, liver or kidney cancer. The source was CD4+ or CD8+ T cells sorted from blood, collected in a trial of the OX40 agonist ivuxolimab. The nucleotide sequence is given as TGTGCCAGCACCACAGGGGGCCGCACAGATACGCAGTATTTT. Translation gives CASTTGGRTDTQYF.